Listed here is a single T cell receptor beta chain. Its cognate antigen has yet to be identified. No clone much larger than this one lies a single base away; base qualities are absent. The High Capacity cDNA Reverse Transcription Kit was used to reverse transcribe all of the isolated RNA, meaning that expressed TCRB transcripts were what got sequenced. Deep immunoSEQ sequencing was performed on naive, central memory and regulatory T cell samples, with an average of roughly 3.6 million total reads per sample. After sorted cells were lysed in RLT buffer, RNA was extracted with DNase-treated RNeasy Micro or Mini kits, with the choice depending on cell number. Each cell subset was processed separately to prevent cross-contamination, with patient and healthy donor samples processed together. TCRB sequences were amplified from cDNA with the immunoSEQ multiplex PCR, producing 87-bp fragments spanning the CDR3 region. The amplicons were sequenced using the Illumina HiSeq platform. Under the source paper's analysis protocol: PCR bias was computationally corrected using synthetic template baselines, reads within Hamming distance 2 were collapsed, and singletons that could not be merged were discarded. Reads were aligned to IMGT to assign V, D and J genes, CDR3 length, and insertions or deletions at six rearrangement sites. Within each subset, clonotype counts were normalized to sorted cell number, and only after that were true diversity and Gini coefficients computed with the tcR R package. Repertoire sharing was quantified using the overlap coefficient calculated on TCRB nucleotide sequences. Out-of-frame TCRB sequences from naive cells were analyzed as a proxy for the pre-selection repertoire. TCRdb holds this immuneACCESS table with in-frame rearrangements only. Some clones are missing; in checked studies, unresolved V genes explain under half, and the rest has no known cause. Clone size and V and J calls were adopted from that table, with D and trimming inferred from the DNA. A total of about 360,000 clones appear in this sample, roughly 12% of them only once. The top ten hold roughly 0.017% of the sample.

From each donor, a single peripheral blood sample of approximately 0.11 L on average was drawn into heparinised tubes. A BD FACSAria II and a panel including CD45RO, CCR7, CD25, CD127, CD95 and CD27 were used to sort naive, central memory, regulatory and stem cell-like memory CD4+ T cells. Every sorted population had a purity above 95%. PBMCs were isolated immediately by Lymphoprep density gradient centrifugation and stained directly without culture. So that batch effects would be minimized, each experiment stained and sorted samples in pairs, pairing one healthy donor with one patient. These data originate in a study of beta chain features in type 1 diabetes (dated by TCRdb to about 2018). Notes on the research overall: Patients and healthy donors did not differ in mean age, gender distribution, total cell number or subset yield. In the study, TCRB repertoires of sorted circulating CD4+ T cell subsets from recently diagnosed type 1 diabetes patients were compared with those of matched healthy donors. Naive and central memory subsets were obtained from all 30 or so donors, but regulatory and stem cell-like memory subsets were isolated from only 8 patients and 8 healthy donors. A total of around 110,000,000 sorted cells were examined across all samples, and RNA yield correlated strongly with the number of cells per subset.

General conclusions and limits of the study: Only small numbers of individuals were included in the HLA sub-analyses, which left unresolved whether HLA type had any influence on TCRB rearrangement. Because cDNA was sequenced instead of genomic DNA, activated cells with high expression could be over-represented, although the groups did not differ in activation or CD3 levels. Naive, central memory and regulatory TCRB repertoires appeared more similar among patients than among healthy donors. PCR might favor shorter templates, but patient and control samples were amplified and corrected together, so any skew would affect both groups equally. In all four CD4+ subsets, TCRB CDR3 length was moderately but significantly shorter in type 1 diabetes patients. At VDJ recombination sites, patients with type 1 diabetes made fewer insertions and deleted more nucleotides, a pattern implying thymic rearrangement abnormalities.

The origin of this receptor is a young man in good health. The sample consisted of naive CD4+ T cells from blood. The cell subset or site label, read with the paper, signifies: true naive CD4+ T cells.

The DNA is as follows: TGTGCCAGCAGCCGGGACACTGGCGGAAAACTGTTTTTT. It codes for CASSRDTGGKLFF. This chain joins TRBV6-5 to TRBJ1-4; TRBD1 could be the D gene, as 6 bases match. Looking up the germline V gene yields CDR1 MNHEY and CDR2 SVGAGI. V loses 6 bases, J loses 10 bases, and the germline ends lie 15 bases apart. Reading from cysteine to phenylalanine, the CDR3 counts 13 amino acids. Only CDR3 DNA is held: 39 bases, read in frame from base 1.